This T cell receptor (beta chain) was captured in a study of blood T cell repertoires in COVID-19. About the research overall: Some COVID-19 samples were acute and others convalescent; all came from the United States, Italy and Spain. T cells, B-cell-depleted T cells, or PBMCs supplied cDNA or gDNA.

The V gene end was trimmed by 5 bases and the J gene end by 5 bases; junction bases not matched to a gene: 8. Germline assignment: CDR1 MNHEY and CDR2 SMNVEV (reference sequence). There are 16 residues in the CDR3. Original analysis: Scientists estimated how many nucleated cells there were by amplifying reference gene primers. Method: immunoSEQ multiplex PCR; TCRdb's copy keeps in-frame clones and lacks some. For V, J and clone size, that table is used; D and trimming come from the DNA. The data show tens of thousands of clones, with 65% to 90% seen just once and around 3.5% held by the top ten. The sample was peripheral blood. This receptor was identified in a man in his fifties or sixties with active COVID-19. This chain connects TRBV27 to TRBJ2-5, with TRBD2 matching 13 bases. CDR3 region: CASSLTSGRARETQYF. CDR3 nucleotide sequence: TGTGCCAGCAGTCTCACTAGCGGGAGGGCGAGGGAGACCCAGTACTTC.